This T cell receptor beta chain appears in the sequencing data of a study of regulatory T cells in long-lasting Graves disease. Worth noting for this clonotype: Its antigen is not identified.

Documented time point: persistent/refractory GD, antithyroid drugs over 5 years with positive TRAb. PBMC-extracted RNA yielded the TCR library. CDR3 regions were amplified by Arm-PCR using iRepertoire HTBI primers to build TCR beta libraries. One entry per CDR3 protein, called by TCRdb with MiXCR from the multiplex PCR reads. The data contain hundreds of thousands of distinct CDR3 sequences, 30% of them singletons. Study findings and constraints: Persistent disease was associated with favored TRBV28 usage and with favored use of TRBJ1-2 and TRBJ2-5. Between persistent patients, roughly 2,600 public clonotypes were shared, exceeding the approximately 900 shared between new patients. Persistent Graves' patients showed a TCR diversity that was lower than that of newly diagnosed ones. Peripheral blood, not thyroid tissue, was the sole material studied.

Between the trimmed V and J ends, which lost 1 base and 3 bases, there was a span of 12 bases. The CDR3 has 16 amino acids. Per germline, CDR1 MNHEY and CDR2 SMNVEV (reference sequence). The clonotype was recovered from a female donor with Graves disease. The input for sequencing was peripheral blood mononuclear cells (PBMCs), taken when the disease was refractory, from a patient treated with antithyroid drugs. J is TRBJ2-2 and V is TRBV27; the D gene is possibly TRBD2 (6 bases). The CDR3 sequence is CASSLYGGIDTGELFF. CDR3 sequence (DNA): TGTGCCAGCAGTTTATACGGCGGGATCGACACCGGGGAGCTGTTTTTT.